These 3 T cell receptor beta chains share one sample of origin, sequenced in a study of chronic HIV infection and antiretroviral therapy. TCRdb re-derived calls from the 5' RACE reads in MiXCR, one entry per CDR3 protein. Of tens of thousands of distinct CDR3 sequences listed, 8% to 10% were seen once; the top ten hold 2.9%. Sequencing was done on a sample of peripheral blood. These receptors all come from an adult who had HIV and had not received antiretroviral therapy, or was an uninfected healthy control (not recorded which).

The table lists this clonotype with many counts. This sequence joins TRBV28 and TRBJ2-7; TRBD2 matches at 8 bases. The J segment lost 5 bases and the V segment lost 11 bases, leaving 8 bases of the junction unmatched. This CDR3 has 12 residues. CDR1 and CDR2 (germline): MDHEN, SYDVKM. CDR3 protein: CALTSGKNEQYF. Here the CDR3 DNA reads TGTGCCCTAACTAGCGGAAAGAACGAGCAGTACTTC. Full variable domain (missing parts from reference TRBV28 and TRBJ2-7): DVKVTQSSRYLVKRTGEKVFLECVQDMDHENMFWYRQDPGLGLRLIYFSYDVKMKEKGDIPEGYSVSREKKERFSLILESASTNQTSMYLCALTSGKNEQYFGPGTRLTVT.

The V and J genes are TRBV28 and TRBJ2-1; the D gene is possibly TRBD2 (7 bases). Germline CDR1 MDHEN, CDR2 SYDVKM. This CDR3 is 15 amino acids long. Trimming removed 3 bases at V and 6 bases at J, with 15 bases between. The CDR3 here is CASSFLGGVGNEQFF. CDR3 bases: TGTGCCAGCAGTTTCCTAGGGGGGGTAGGCAATGAGCAGTTCTTC.

This clonotype was seen only a few times. This chain uses TRBV28 with TRBJ1-5, with D perhaps matching TRBD1 (6 bases). Germline CDR1 reads MDHEN; CDR2 reads SYDVKM. With 7 bases removed from V and 3 bases from J, the gap between germline ends came to 19 bases. This CDR3 is 16 amino acids long. The CDR3 reads CASNRVERDTNQPQHF. The CDR3 coding sequence is TGTGCCAGCAATCGAGTTGAGAGGGACACCAATCAGCCCCAGCATTTT.